This TCR beta chain derives from a study of OX40 agonist ivuxolimab in advanced cancers. Sequencing was performed with immunoSEQ multiplex PCR; in TCRdb, only in-frame clones are kept and a portion is missing. The sample includes around 78,000 clones, more than 65% of them seen just once. The origin of this receptor is an adult with an advanced solid tumor such as melanoma, head and neck, liver or kidney cancer. The source material was CD4+ or CD8+ T cells sorted from blood, sampled in a trial of the OX40 agonist ivuxolimab.

The CDR3 DNA follows: TGCAGCGCTCACGGACCCGCCCAGGGGAATGAGCAGTTCTTC. This gives the protein CSAHGPAQGNEQFF. The chain carries TRBV29-1 and TRBJ2-1; tentative D call: TRBD1 (6 bases). Trimming shortened V by 7 bases and J by 7 bases, and 20 bases separated the two germline ends. Per germline, CDR1 SQVTM and CDR2 ANQGSEA. The CDR3 has 14 amino acids.